This T cell receptor beta chain was documented in a study of T cell responses to AZD1222 COVID-19 vaccine. TCRdb keeps only in-frame clones here, not all; method: immunoSEQ multiplex PCR. Of around 120,000 clones listed, approximately 89% are singletons. As to this clone: What it binds is not known.

The CDR3 loop spans 14 amino acids. The germline V and J ends were trimmed by 6 bases and 2 bases, with 11 bases remaining between them. Germline lookup yields CDR1 MDHEN and CDR2 SYDVKM. Overall study findings and caveats: Among AZD1222 vaccinees, only six or seven were seropositive at baseline. Recipients of two AZD1222 doses showed rising Spike-specific TCR breadth and depth. Spike-spanning, vaccine-associated CD4 TCRs were dominant at 160-218 and 743-854. Repertoire samples came only from after the peak T cell response.

Sample: peripheral blood, taken on day 0 of AZD1222 vaccination. The chain couples TRBV28 to TRBJ1-5; D possibly corresponds to TRBD1 (5 bases). The sequence derives from an adult in good health. The DNA of the CDR3 is TGTGCCAGCAGGACGACAGTGCGCAATCAGCCCCAGCATTTT. Protein sequence: CASRTTVRNQPQHF. The full variable domain, rest sourced from reference TRBV28 and TRBJ1-5, is DVKVTQSSRYLVKRTGEKVFLECVQDMDHENMFWYRQDPGLGLRLIYFSYDVKMKEKGDIPEGYSVSREKKERFSLILESASTNQTSMYLCASRTTVRNQPQHFGDGTRLSIL.